This TCR beta chain was captured by sequencing in a study of T-cell reconstitution after alpha-beta-depleted transplantation in children. Study findings and constraints: Day-60 TCRbeta diversity that was high in some patients was derived from surviving recipient T cells and thymic progenitors. The study reportedly traced alpha-beta T cells about two months after transplant to several hundred expanded graft clones. Counts and diversity of T cells one year after transplant came mostly from newly produced T cells.

The TCRbeta library was prepared with unique molecular identifiers. TCRdb re-analysed the PCR reads in MiXCR, keeping a single row per CDR3 protein. The sample gives around 90,000 distinct CDR3 sequences, roughly 16% of which show up once; about 20% is in the top ten. CDR1 is SGHRS, CDR2 YFSETQ, per germline. Trimming at V came to 6 bases and at J to 0 bases, leaving 6 bases not matched to a gene. The CDR3 contains 15 residues. This clonotype was found once. The antigen is not known. The sequenced sample was PBMCs, mostly from graft donor cells, obtained 180 days after TCRalphabeta/CD19-depleted stem cell transplant. This receptor was obtained from a male patient between 2 and 10 years old who had a stem cell transplant for acute lymphoblastic leukemia, so the T cells may come from the graft donor. The chain couples TRBV5-1 to TRBJ2-5; 9 positions match TRBD2. CDR3: CASNGGGANQETQYF. The CDR3 nucleotides read TGCGCCAGCAATGGCGGGGGGGCCAACCAAGAGACCCAGTACTTC.